This T cell receptor (beta chain) was profiled in a study of OX40 agonist ivuxolimab in advanced cancers. Whole-study results and caveats: Fewer expanded clones were found on average in CD4+ than in CD8+ T cells.

V was shortened by 5 bases and J by 7 bases, with 18 bases between the two germline ends. The germline CDR1 and CDR2 sequences are SGHTA and FQGTGA. The CDR3 extends over 15 amino acids. Samples of blood were obtained at baseline, on cycle 4 day 1, and on cycle 7 day 1. Generated by immunoSEQ multiplex PCR, the TCRdb table keeps only in-frame clones and is missing some. In the table there are 33,000 or so clones, 78% of which are singletons. Notes on this clone: The antigen remains undetermined.

The chain has TRBV7-3 and TRBJ2-1, with D hard to call. The sequence came from an adult with an advanced solid tumor such as melanoma, head and neck, liver or kidney cancer. The specimen was CD4+ or CD8+ T cells sorted from blood, collected in a trial of the OX40 agonist ivuxolimab. CDR3 sequence reads: CASSPPGAPRNEQFF. The CDR3 nucleotides read TGTGCCAGCAGCCCCCCGGGCGCGCCGCGGAATGAGCAGTTCTTC. The variable domain in full, completed from reference TRBV7-3 and TRBJ2-1, reads GAGVSQTPSNKVTEKGKYVELRCDPISGHTALYWYRQSLGQGPEFLIYFQGTGAADDSGLPNDRFFAVRPEGSVSTLKIQRTERGDSAVYLCASSPPGAPRNEQFFGPGTRLTVL.